These 23 T cell receptor beta chains came from one sample sequenced in a study of T cell changes during pregnancy in multiple sclerosis. The table came from immunoSEQ multiplex PCR; TCRdb's copy has only in-frame clones and leaves some out. The sample consists of fewer than 90,000 clones, about 93% of them appearing once. Source: peripheral blood, taken in the third trimester of pregnancy. Source of these receptors: a female donor in good health, enrolled as a control in a pregnancy study.

The chain employs TRBV2 and TRBJ2-7; the match to TRBD1 covers 9 bases. Germline V gene data show CDR1 as SNHLY and CDR2 as FYNNEI. The V segment lost 3 bases and the J segment 3 bases; nucleotides outside the gene matches: 3. The CDR3 covers 14 residues. CDR3 protein: CASSEETGGYEQYF. The CDR3, as DNA: TGTGCCAGCAGTGAGGAGACAGGGGGCTACGAGCAGTACTTC.

This sequence joins TRBV6-5 and TRBJ1-2, with a weak D call TRBD1 (6 bases). CDR3 length equals 16 residues. The V end was cut by 0 bases, the J end by 5 bases, with 16 bases between. Germline assignment: CDR1 MNHEY and CDR2 SVGAGI. The CDR3 DNA reads as TGTGCCAGCAGTTACTCGACAGGCTACAATTATTATGGCTACACCTTC. This codes for CASSYSTGYNYYGYTF.

The chain recombines TRBV9 with TRBJ2-5, with TRBD2 as a possible D gene (6 bases). Between the trimmed V and J ends, which lost 2 bases and 2 bases, there was a span of 7 bases. The V gene's germline CDR1 is SGDLS and CDR2 YYNGEE. The CDR3 has 13 amino acids. The CDR3 sequence: CASSVSGQETQYF. The CDR3 DNA reads as TGTGCCAGCAGCGTTAGCGGACAAGAGACCCAGTACTTC.

This chain connects TRBV19 to TRBJ2-1, with a tentative D call TRBD2 (6 bases). Germline CDR1 and CDR2: LNHDA and SQIVND (reference sequence). The CDR3 spans 15 residues. V was shortened by 1 base and J by 7 bases, with 14 bases between the two germline ends. The CDR3 region has the DNA TGTGCCAGTAGTATAGCATCGGGACTGATTAATGAGCAGTTCTTC. This translates into CASSIASGLINEQFF.

This clone has only a few counts. The chain is built from TRBV7-9 and TRBJ2-1; 10 nucleotides line up with TRBD2. The CDR3 has 15 amino acids. The germline V gene has CDR1 SEHNR and CDR2 FQNEAQ (reference sequence). V shed 2 bases and J 3 bases; nucleotides not matched to a gene: 1. CDR3 sequence: CASSLRTSGYNEQFF. The CDR3 DNA reads TGTGCCAGCAGCTTAAGGACTAGCGGCTACAATGAGCAGTTCTTC.

V and J are TRBV7-8 and TRBJ1-2, with a possible D match to TRBD1 (5 bases). V lost 0 bases and J lost 2, with 13 bases in between. The CDR3 spans 16 residues. Per germline, CDR1 SGHVS and CDR2 FQNEAQ. CDR3 nucleotide sequence: TGTGCCAGCAGCTTAGCGCGGGAGGGGATAAACTATGGCTACACCTTC. Protein: CASSLAREGINYGYTF. Combining the CDR3 with reference TRBV7-8 and TRBJ1-2 gives the whole variable domain GAGVSQSPRYKVAKRGQDVALRCDPISGHVSLFWYQQALGQGPEFLTYFQNEAQLDKSGLPSDRFFAERPEGSVSTLKIQRTQQEDSAVYLCASSLAREGINYGYTFGSGTRLTVV.

This clone came up a few times. The chain has TRBV4-1 and TRBJ1-3; D gene uncertain. Per germline, CDR1 MGHRA and CDR2 YSYEKL. CDR3 length equals 14 residues. Deletions cut 4 bases from V and 0 bases from J, with 7 bases between. The CDR3 spells CASSRGSSGNTIYF. Here the CDR3 DNA reads TGCGCCAGCAGCCGCGGGAGCTCTGGAAACACCATATATTTT.

The chain links TRBV10-2 to TRBJ1-1; the D is unclear. The CDR3 contains 13 residues. Trimming took off 6 bases at V and 1 base at J, with 9 bases between the two ends. Germline loops: CDR1 WSHSY, CDR2 SAAADI. In DNA form, the CDR3 reads TGCGCCAGCAGGGTAGATCGGAACACTGAAGCTTTCTTT. This translates into CASRVDRNTEAFF.

The chain carries TRBV14 and TRBJ2-2; a weak D match, TRBD2 (5 bases). V was shortened by 0 bases and J by 3 bases, with 14 bases between the two germline ends. Germline CDR1 reads SGHDN; CDR2 reads FVKESK. This CDR3 region has 17 residues. The CDR3 bases are TGTGCCAGCAGCCAAGATTATGGAGCGGAGTACACCGGGGAGCTGTTTTTT. Its translation: CASSQDYGAEYTGELFF.

V is TRBV10-3 and J is TRBJ2-2; D might be TRBD2 (6 bases). This CDR3 is 14 amino acids long. V was cut by 7 bases and J by 0 bases, with 9 bases left in between. CDR1 is ENHRY and CDR2 is SYGVKD in the germline V gene. The CDR3 loop is CAITGGANTGELFF. The CDR3 DNA is TGTGCCATCACCGGAGGGGCGAACACCGGGGAGCTGTTTTTT.

The chain couples TRBV28 to TRBJ2-5, with D possibly TRBD2 on 5 matching bases. Between the trimmed V and J ends, which lost 8 bases and 5 bases, there was a span of 24 bases. Germline CDR1 is MDHEN and CDR2 is SYDVKM. The CDR3 runs to 16 residues. The CDR3, as DNA: TGTGCCAGCTCCCACCACGGACTGACTGGGCGGGAGACCCAGTACTTC. Translating it yields CASSHHGLTGRETQYF.

This chain uses TRBV18 with TRBJ2-7, with TRBD1 matching 8 bases. CDR3 length: 14 residues. The germline V gene encodes CDR1 KGHSH and CDR2 LQKENI. With V trimmed by 6 bases and J by 3 bases, 7 bases remained unmatched. CDR3 in DNA: TGTGCCAGCTCCCGGTCCGGACAGGGCTACGAGCAGTACTTC. This sequence encodes CASSRSGQGYEQYF.

V and J are TRBV11-1 and TRBJ2-1, with D possibly matching TRBD2 (5 bases). The germline V and J ends were trimmed by 6 bases and 5 bases, with 14 bases remaining between them. This CDR3 is 14 amino acids long. Germline CDR1 SGHAT, CDR2 FQDESV (reference sequence). CDR3 bases: TGTGCCAGCAGACTAGGCCCCGAACACAATGAGCAGTTCTTC. Its protein product is CASRLGPEHNEQFF.

The rearrangement joins TRBV9 to TRBJ2-3; 12 bases are shared with TRBD2. CDR3 length equals 15 residues. After removal of 7 bases from V and 5 bases from J, the junction contained 8 bases not matched to a gene. Germline CDR1 reads SGDLS; CDR2 reads YYNGEE. The DNA of the CDR3 is TGTGCCAGCGGGCTAGCGGGAGGGCCCAAAGATACGCAGTATTTT. It codes for CASGLAGGPKDTQYF.

Here the CDR3 DNA reads TGCGCCAGCAGCTTGGGGTGGCAGGGGTCCTACGAGCAGTACTTC. Residues: CASSLGWQGSYEQYF. The chain recombines TRBV5-1 with TRBJ2-7, with a tentative D call TRBD1 (6 bases). The ends were cut back, 0 bases at V and 1 base at J, with 11 bases in the middle. CDR1 SGHRS and CDR2 YFSETQ come from the germline V gene. CDR3 length: 15 residues. The full variable domain, its missing parts supplied by reference TRBV5-1 and TRBJ2-7, is KAGVTQTPRYLIKTRGQQVTLSCSPISGHRSVSWYQQTPGQGLQFLFEYFSETQRNKGNFPGRFSGRQFSNSRSEMNVSTLELGDSALYLCASSLGWQGSYEQYFGPGTRLTVT.

The CDR3, as DNA: TGTGCCAGCAGCGTAGCCCCGCGGATACAAGAGACCCAGTACTTC. It specifies CASSVAPRIQETQYF. The chain recombines TRBV9 with TRBJ2-5; D gene unclear. In germline, CDR1 is SGDLS, CDR2 YYNGEE. CDR3 length equals 15 residues. Trimming left V 0 bases short and J 2 bases short, with 11 bases between.

This sequence joins TRBV10-3 and TRBJ1-1; 8 positions match TRBD1. V was clipped by 7 bases and J by 3 bases; unmatched bases: 7. There are 14 residues in the CDR3. CDR1 is ENHRY and CDR2 is SYGVKD in the germline V gene. In nucleotides, the CDR3 is TGTGCCATCAACGCGGACAGGGTGGACACTGAAGCTTTCTTT. Its protein product is CAINADRVDTEAFF.

The genes are TRBV18 and TRBJ2-1, with a possible D match to TRBD1 (5 bases). Germline CDR1 is KGHSH and CDR2 is LQKENI. Trimming shortened V by 6 bases and J by 0 bases, and 6 bases separated the two germline ends. The CDR3 has 13 amino acids. This CDR3 reads CASSRGSYNEQFF. The CDR3 nucleotides are TGTGCCAGCTCTAGGGGCTCCTACAATGAGCAGTTCTTC.

The rearrangement uses TRBV7-2 and TRBJ2-5; 7 bases align to TRBD1. The CDR3 is made up of 13 amino acids. V lost 3 bases to trimming and J lost 4 bases; unmatched junction nucleotides: 2. CDR1 is SGHTA, CDR2 FQGNSA, per germline. CDR3 sequence: CASSFNRGETQYF. The CDR3 DNA reads as TGTGCCAGCAGCTTTAACAGGGGAGAGACCCAGTACTTC.

The chain links TRBV4-1 to TRBJ2-1; 9 bases map to TRBD2. Germline CDR1 and CDR2: MGHRA and YSYEKL. J was trimmed by 9 bases and V by 1 base; bases with no gene match: 7. This CDR3 is 15 amino acids long. CDR3 nucleotide sequence: TGCGCCAGCAGCCAAGTTAGCGGGAGCTTCGCTGAGCAGTTCTTC. Translation: CASSQVSGSFAEQFF.

The genes are TRBV4-2 and TRBJ2-1; TRBD2 matches at 9 bases. With 2 bases clipped from V and 1 base from J, the junction kept 3 bases outside the gene matches. The CDR3 totals 16 residues. CDR1 is LGHNA, CDR2 YNFKEQ, per germline. CDR3 DNA sequence: TGTGCCAGCAGCCAACAAGCGGGAGGTTCCTACAATGAGCAGTTCTTC. Its protein is CASSQQAGGSYNEQFF.

The J gene is TRBJ2-6, the V gene TRBV7-6; the D is unclear. V gave up 1 base and J gave up 1 base, with 8 bases separating them. The CDR3 is 16 residues long. The germline V gene encodes CDR1 SGHVS and CDR2 FNYEAQ. The CDR3 protein is CASSLVEVSGANVLTF. The CDR3 nucleotides read TGTGCCAGCAGCTTAGTTGAGGTTTCTGGGGCCAACGTCCTGACTTTC.

The chain recombines TRBV29-1 with TRBJ1-1, with D perhaps TRBD1 (5 bases). Germline assignment: CDR1 SQVTM and CDR2 ANQGSEA. The CDR3 contains 14 residues. V was shortened by 3 bases and J by 1 base, with 12 bases between the two germline ends. The CDR3 coding sequence is TGCAGCGTTGATAACGGACACCAGAACACTGAAGCTTTCTTT. Translated, it gives CSVDNGHQNTEAFF.